The present entry profiles one T cell receptor (beta chain) with its context. No antigen is known for it. The CDR3 loop spans 12 amino acids. Trimming stripped 2 bases from V and 3 bases from J, with 5 bases between. Germline CDR1 and CDR2: SEHNR and FQNEAQ (reference sequence). This record comes from a study of OX40 agonist ivuxolimab in advanced cancers. For the study at large: Every 2 weeks, patients received ivuxolimab intravenously, dosed at 0.01 to 10 mg/kg.

Only in-frame clones appear in the TCRdb table, and some are missing; sequencing was by immunoSEQ multiplex PCR. This sample has approximately 53,000 clones, with over 85% found just once. Blood sampling was done at baseline, cycle 4 day 1, and cycle 7 day 1. Study results and limitations: Among T cells, CD8+ cells averaged more expanded clones than CD4+ cells.

This sequence joins TRBV7-9 and TRBJ2-7; D is unresolved. Sequences were derived from CD4+ or CD8+ T cells sorted from blood, sampled in a trial of the OX40 agonist ivuxolimab. The TCR was taken from an adult with an advanced solid tumor such as melanoma, head and neck, liver or kidney cancer. The chain's CDR3 is CASSLQDYEQYF. DNA for the CDR3: TGTGCCAGCAGCTTACAGGACTACGAGCAGTACTTC.